A single sample gave rise to the 22 T cell receptor beta chains below, sequenced in a study of T cells in Graves' hyperthyroidism and ophthalmopathy. Template material for amplifying TCR beta CDR3 regions consisted of RNA transcripts. HTBI primers were used for first-round RT-PCR of the TCR CDR3. Each CDR3 protein gets one entry after TCRdb re-called the multiplex PCR reads with MiXCR. The sample shows some 800,000 distinct CDR3 sequences, about 38% of them seen only once. Specimen: blood. Receptor source: a man aged 18 to 30 with Graves' hyperthyroidism.

The V gene is TRBV29-1, the J gene TRBJ2-5; 7 nucleotides line up with TRBD2. Per germline, CDR1 SQVTM and CDR2 ANQGSEA. CDR3 length: 13 residues. V shed 4 bases and J 4 bases; nucleotides not matched to a gene: 6. In DNA, the CDR3 is TGCAGCGTTGGGGGGGGTAGGAGAGAGACCCAGTACTTC. As protein: CSVGGGRRETQYF.

The chain recombines TRBV5-1 with TRBJ1-1, with D perhaps matching TRBD1 (6 bases). This CDR3 is built from 14 residues. Germline V gives CDR1 SGHRS, CDR2 YFSETQ. Trimming shortened V by 5 bases and J by 5 bases, and 16 bases separated the two germline ends. The CDR3 sequence: CASRGNRAVTEAFF. In DNA, the CDR3 is TGCGCCAGCAGGGGTAACAGGGCTGTGACTGAAGCTTTCTTT.

The rearrangement joins TRBV11-2 to TRBJ2-5; D not resolved. Germline V CDR1 and CDR2: SGHAT, FQNNGV. The CDR3 has 13 amino acids. The ends were cut back, 3 bases at V and 3 bases at J, with 8 bases in the middle. The CDR3 nucleotides read TGTGCCAGCAGCTTCGACATTGAAGAGACCCAGTACTTC. It specifies CASSFDIEETQYF.

The CDR3 sequence: CASSLGLQGLQPQHF. The CDR3 nucleotides are TGTGCCAGCAGCTTGGGCCTACAGGGTCTGCAGCCCCAGCATTTT. This chain uses TRBV5-8 with TRBJ1-5, with a weak D call TRBD1 (6 bases). The germline V gene encodes CDR1 SGHTS and CDR2 YDEGEE. The CDR3 covers 15 residues. V was clipped by 0 bases and J by 7 bases, with 14 bases between them.

This clonotype was counted only a few times. The genes are TRBV6-6 and TRBJ1-1; no firm D call. V lost 5 bases and J lost 0, with 10 bases in between. The germline CDR1 and CDR2 sequences are MNHNY and SVGAGI (reference sequence). The CDR3 runs 14 residues. CDR3 region: CASSVASVNTEAFF. The CDR3, as DNA: TGTGCCAGCAGTGTTGCCTCAGTGAACACTGAAGCTTTCTTT.

Comment on this clonotype: A much larger clone sits a single nucleotide away, making a read error possible. The chain combines TRBV19 with TRBJ2-7; a possible D gene is TRBD1 (6 bases). The CDR3 spans 12 residues. Germline loops: CDR1 LNHDA, CDR2 SQIVND (reference sequence). The V end lost 6 bases, the J end lost 3 bases, and 9 bases lay between the germline ends. CDR3 DNA sequence: TGTGCCAGTAGGGACAGTTGCTACGAGCAGTACTTC. The encoded protein is CASRDSCYEQYF. Combining the CDR3 with reference TRBV19 and TRBJ2-7 gives the whole variable domain DGGITQSPKYLFRKEGQNVTLSCEQNLNHDAMYWYRQDPGQGLRLIYYSQIVNDFQKGDIAEGYSVSREKKESFPLTVTSAQKNPTAFYLCASRDSCYEQYFGPGTRLTVT.

This clonotype occurred many times. V and J are TRBV29-1 and TRBJ1-2; the match to TRBD1 covers 7 bases. J gave up 5 bases and V 5 bases, and 5 bases lay outside the gene matches. The CDR3 is 12 residues long. Germline loops: CDR1 SQVTM, CDR2 ANQGSEA. Written as DNA, the CDR3 is TGCAGCGTTTCGCGGGACAGATATGGCTACACCTTC. Translating it yields CSVSRDRYGYTF. Drawing the rest from reference TRBV29-1 and TRBJ1-2, the complete variable domain is SAVISQKPSRDICQRGTSLTIQCQVDSQVTMMFWYRQQPGQSLTLIATANQGSEATYESGFVIDKFPISRPNLTFSTLTVSNMSPEDSSIYLCSVSRDRYGYTFGSGTRLTVV.

This clonotype was observed a handful of times. This may be a read error, as it is one base from a much larger clone. The rearrangement joins TRBV20-1 to TRBJ2-7; the D gene is possibly TRBD1 (6 bases). There are 15 residues in the CDR3. Trimming pared 5 bases from V and 0 bases from J, leaving 17 bases between. CDR1 is DFQATT, CDR2 SNEGSKA, per germline (reference sequence). CDR3 sequence reads: CSAEAGTLSSYEQYF. The CDR3 DNA reads as TGCAGTGCTGAAGCCGGGACACTAAGCTCCTACGAGCAGTACTTC.

Note on this clonotype: One end of the junction is discordant with germline, which a read error may explain. V gene TRBV10-3 combines with J gene TRBJ2-7; no reliable D call. Germline loops: CDR1 ENHRY, CDR2 SYGVKD. This CDR3 contains 16 residues. The CDR3 DNA sequence: TGTGCCAGCAGTTACTCGATCACCGAAAGCTCCTACGAGCAGTACTTC. Protein: CASSYSITESSYEQYF.

The genes are TRBV20-1 and TRBJ2-5; TRBD1 matches 7 bases. Germline V gene sequence: CDR1 DFQATT, CDR2 SNEGSKA (reference sequence). The CDR3 is 15 amino acids. The junction had 13 bases not matched to a gene; V was cut back by 6 bases and J by 3 bases. CDR3 nucleotides: TGCAGTGCGCCCACCTCCGGGACAGTGAAAGAGACCCAGTACTTC. Its translation: CSAPTSGTVKETQYF.

This clonotype was seen a handful of times. The chain couples TRBV5-1 to TRBJ2-5; possible D gene TRBD1, 6 bases. V was clipped by 4 bases and J by 1 base, with 14 bases between them. Germline V gene lookup returns CDR1 SGHRS and CDR2 YFSETQ. The CDR3 extends over 15 amino acids. The CDR3 nucleotides read TGCGCCAGCAGCCCTGAAGGACAGAGCCAAGAGACCCAGTACTTC. Protein: CASSPEGQSQETQYF.

This clonotype was observed a few times. The chain has TRBV2 and TRBJ2-1, with D maybe TRBD1 (6 bases). This CDR3 has 13 residues. Deletions cut 2 bases from V and 5 bases from J, with 7 bases between. Germline CDR1 is SNHLY and CDR2 is FYNNEI. The CDR3 DNA sequence: TGTGCCAGCAGTGAATGGACAGACAATGAGCAGTTCTTC. This encodes CASSEWTDNEQFF.

This clonotype was seen many times. The chain joins TRBV29-1 to TRBJ2-5; TRBD2 might be the D (5 bases). Germline CDR1 and CDR2: SQVTM and ANQGSEA. The CDR3 covers 14 residues. V gave up 3 bases and J gave up 1 base, with 12 bases separating them. CDR3: CSVDVRVGQETQYF. CDR3 bases: TGCAGCGTTGATGTGAGGGTGGGCCAAGAGACCCAGTACTTC.

The V gene is TRBV25-1, the J gene TRBJ1-1; a possible D gene is TRBD1 (6 bases). Germline V gives CDR1 MGHDK, CDR2 SYGVNS. The CDR3 is made up of 15 amino acids. The CDR3 spells CARAPEQGRNTEAFF. CDR3 DNA: TGTGCTAGAGCCCCGGAACAGGGAAGGAACACTGAAGCTTTCTTT.

This clonotype was detected ten times or more. The chain is built from TRBV15 and TRBJ1-2; D unclear. Germline CDR1 and CDR2: LNHNV and YYDKDF (reference sequence). The CDR3 sequence is 16 residues long. V lost 0 bases and J 3 bases, leaving 14 bases between the germline ends. CDR3 sequence (DNA): TGTGCCACCAGCAGAGATGGTGTATCCCGGGACTATGGCTACACCTTC. Its protein is CATSRDGVSRDYGYTF. Full variable domain (remainder filled in from reference TRBV15 and TRBJ1-2): DAMVIQNPRYQVTQFGKPVTLSCSQTLNHNVMYWYQQKSSQAPKLLFHYYDKDFNNEADTPDNFQSRRPNTSFCFLDIRSPGLGDTAMYLCATSRDGVSRDYGYTFGSGTRLTVV.

The V call is TRBV5-1, the J call TRBJ2-7; TRBD1 might be the D (5 bases). CDR1 is SGHRS, CDR2 YFSETQ, per germline. The CDR3 is 13 residues long. V shed 0 bases and J shed 6 bases, with 10 bases lying between them. The CDR3 region has the DNA TGCGCCAGCAGCTTGGGGGGCAGGGCCGAGCAGTACTTC. Residues: CASSLGGRAEQYF.

In the case of this clonotype: A read error is possible here, since a much larger clone lies one base away. The chain joins TRBV6-1 to TRBJ1-2; D is uncertain. The germline CDR1 and CDR2 sequences are MNHNS and SASEGT. This CDR3 spans 13 amino acids. The CDR3 spells CASSPEGSYDYTF. The CDR3 bases are TGTGCCAGCAGCCCGGAGGGAAGCTATGACTACACCTTC.

This clonotype has only a few counts. Since a much larger clone is just one base distant, this may be a read error. The chain joins TRBV11-2 to TRBJ1-2; D unresolved. In germline, CDR1 is SGHAT, CDR2 FQNNGV. This CDR3 comprises 13 residues. Trimming stripped 5 bases from V and 8 bases from J, with 15 bases between. CDR3 loop: CASSPEAGSGYTF. DNA for the CDR3: TGTGCCAGCAGCCCCGAGGCCGGAAGCGGCTACACCTTC.

This clonotype has a count of ten or more. A junction boundary mismatches the germline segment, possibly from a read error. The chain combines TRBV5-1 with TRBJ2-7, with TRBD1 matching over 9 bases. Germline CDR1 and CDR2: SGHRS and YFSETQ. The CDR3 runs 15 residues. The CDR3 reads CASSLGQGLSYEQYF. Here the CDR3 DNA reads TGTGCCAGCAGCCTGGGACAGGGCCTATCCTACGAGCAGTACTTC.

The V gene is TRBV9, the J gene TRBJ1-6, with D perhaps matching TRBD1 (6 bases). Germline V gene lookup returns CDR1 SGDLS and CDR2 YYNGEE. Trimming pared 7 bases from V and 7 bases from J, leaving 18 bases between. The CDR3 has 15 amino acids. CDR3 loop: CASCKGGALNSPLHF. CDR3 nucleotides: TGTGCCAGCTGCAAGGGGGGGGCCTTGAATTCACCCCTCCACTTT.

This chain uses TRBV9 with TRBJ1-1; perhaps TRBD1 as D (5 bases). V dropped 5 bases and J dropped 4 bases, with 15 bases sitting between them. From germline, CDR1 is SGDLS and CDR2 YYNGEE. The CDR3 totals 14 residues. Written as DNA, the CDR3 is TGTGCCAGCAGTTTATCGATAAGGGGCACTGAAGCTTTCTTT. This sequence encodes CASSLSIRGTEAFF.

This clonotype came up a few times. V and J are TRBV20-1 and TRBJ1-6; D not resolved. This CDR3 comprises 14 residues. V lost 4 bases and J lost 6, with 13 bases in between. Germline V gene lookup returns CDR1 DFQATT and CDR2 SNEGSKA (reference sequence). CDR3 nucleotide sequence: TGCAGTGCTACGGGCGAAACTGGTAATTCACCCCTCCACTTT. It codes for CSATGETGNSPLHF.